This entry describes one T cell receptor (beta chain). One end of the junction is discordant with germline, which a read error may explain. With a J-beta primer mix and a sample-barcoded 5' primer, a second PCR ran about 7 to 12 cycles. TCRdb processed the 5' RACE reads anew with MiXCR; each CDR3 protein has one entry. In the table there are around 620,000 distinct CDR3 sequences, 25% to 30% of which are singletons. Germline CDR1 LGHDT, CDR2 YNNKEL (reference sequence). The CDR3 is 13 amino acids. This entry belongs to a study of blood T cells in healthy people across ages. Sequencing input: blood. The genes are TRBV3-1 and TRBJ2-3, with D possibly TRBD1 on 6 matching bases. The source of this sequence is an older woman in good health. CDR3 nucleotide sequence: TGTGCCAGCAGCACGGACAGCACAGATACGCAGTATTTC. This encodes CASSTDSTDTQYF.